The clone carrying this T cell receptor (beta chain) turned up a few times. Its antigen remains unknown. Relapse after autologous stem cell transplantation occurred in every patient, and brentuximab vedotin exposure varied. Best responses fell into complete response, partial response or progressive disease. The CDR3 totals 12 residues. Trimming took 4 bases from V and 2 from J, leaving 5 bases between them. Germline CDR1 WSHSY, CDR2 SAAADI. These data originate in a study of PD-1 blockade in classical Hodgkin lymphoma. Using immunoSEQ multiplex PCR, the repertoire was profiled, and TCRdb retains in-frame clones only, with some absent. This sample has about 15,000 clones, with roughly 83% found just once. Study-level points and caveats: Undefined causes, possibly disease activity or prior therapy, underlie the repertoire differences. There was a significant rise in CD4+ TCR diversity by C4D1, with no such rise for CD8+. Patients with an early start, nivolumab under 1 year after ASCT, were excluded.

This chain uses TRBV10-2 with TRBJ1-2; D is ambiguous. Specimen: peripheral blood mononuclear cells (PBMCs), collected before the second cycle of nivolumab. This receptor was identified in a human donor with classical Hodgkin lymphoma. CDR3 bases: TGCGCCAGCAGTGGGCAGAACTATGGCTACACCTTC. Its protein product is CASSGQNYGYTF.